This TCR beta chain was identified in a study of T-cell reconstitution after alpha-beta-depleted transplantation in children. This clonotype was found many times. Losses at the gene ends were 5 bases for V and 2 bases for J; bases not matched to a gene: 7. This CDR3 is built from 15 residues. Germline CDR1 reads MNHNS; CDR2 reads SASEGT. Unique molecular identifiers were used in preparing the TCRbeta library. Each CDR3 protein is one row after TCRdb ran MiXCR on the PCR reads. Here the sample spans over 70,000 distinct CDR3 sequences, 8% to 9% being singletons. Sequenced here: PBMCs from the stem cell graft donor, sampled from the stem cell graft. The chain uses TRBV6-1 and TRBJ2-7, with 9 bases aligning to TRBD1. The sequence derives from a human donor who donated a stem cell graft to a child with congenital amegakaryocytic thrombocytopenia. The CDR3, as DNA: TGTGCCAGCAGTAAGGTCGGGACAGGGCCCTACGAGCAGTACTTC. Its translation: CASSKVGTGPYEQYF.